This passage covers 16 T cell receptor beta chains from one sample sequenced in a study of prognosis after radiotherapy for stage I lung cancer. Genomic DNA yielded TCR beta CDR3, amplified by two-round multiplex PCR. Primers targeting each individual TRBV and TRBJ gene were applied in first-round PCR. TCRdb reanalysed the multiplex PCR reads using MiXCR and keeps one entry per CDR3 protein. The sample contains about 27,000 distinct CDR3 sequences, about 45% of which appear only once. The sequencing here drew on PBMCs, taken before or after stereotactic body radiation therapy (not recorded which). The receptors derive from a donor aged 50 or older with non-small cell lung cancer.

This clonotype turned up a few times. A read error is the likely source, as a far larger clone sits one nucleotide away. This chain uses TRBV6-9 with TRBJ2-3; D is undetermined. Trimming removed 3 bases at V and 1 base at J, with 14 bases between. This CDR3 is built from 16 residues. Germline assignment: CDR1 MNHGY and CDR2 SVAAGI. The CDR3 loop reads CASSYVLFSRTDTQYF. As DNA, the CDR3 is TGTGCCAGCAGTTACGTACTTTTTTCTCGCACAGATACGCAGTATTTT.

Note on this clonotype: A read error is the likely source, as a far larger clone sits one nucleotide away. The chain joins TRBV9 to TRBJ2-5, with a weak D call TRBD2 (5 bases). The DNA end is more similar to TRBJ2-1, so the J call may be wrong. The germline CDR1 and CDR2 sequences are SGDLS and YYNGEE. The CDR3 totals 13 residues. CDR3: CASSVVLAGEQFF. CDR3 DNA sequence: TGTGCCAGCAGCGTAGTTCTAGCTGGCGAGCAGTTCTTC.

In regard to this clonotype: A read error likely explains this, since a far larger clone differs by one base. This chain connects TRBV6-4 to TRBJ2-2, with a tentative D call TRBD2 (5 bases). The germline CDR1 and CDR2 sequences are MRHNA and SNTAGT. The CDR3 has 13 amino acids. V was cut by 9 bases and J by 3 bases, with 11 bases left in between. The CDR3, as DNA: TGTGCCAGAACTTCGAGGGACACCGGGGAGCTGTTTTTT. This codes for CARTSRDTGELFF.

The chain uses TRBV6-1 and TRBJ2-7, with TRBD2 matching 7 bases. The germline CDR1 and CDR2 sequences are MNHNS and SASEGT. The length of the CDR3 is 17 residues. J lost 5 bases, V lost 5 bases, and 18 bases had no gene match. CDR3 DNA: TGTGCCAGCAGTCCCGACTGGGGGACTATCGGCCTCCACGAGCAGTACTTC. Protein: CASSPDWGTIGLHEQYF.

This clonotype was recorded at least ten times. The chain recombines TRBV4-2 with TRBJ1-2; 8 bases line up with TRBD1. The CDR3 has 15 amino acids. Trimming at V came to 0 bases and at J to 4 bases, leaving 4 bases not matched to a gene. Per the germline V gene, CDR1 is LGHNA and CDR2 is YNFKEQ. This chain's CDR3 is CASSQDRQGAYGYTF. CDR3 in DNA: TGTGCCAGCAGCCAAGATAGGCAGGGGGCCTATGGCTACACCTTC.

This clonotype showed up many times. It is unclear where the CDR3 begins or ends on the DNA, so no DNA is shown, and the CDR3 is as TCRdb lists it. This chain joins TRBV24-1 and TRBJ2-7; no DNA check was done on the table's D call, TRBD1. The CDR3 numbers 16 amino acids, ends counted. Germline V CDR1 and CDR2: KGHDR, SFDVKD. This CDR3 is CATSVPGGQRSYEQYF.

This clonotype was observed many times. A much larger clone is a single base away; this may be a read error. The V and J genes are TRBV6-1 and TRBJ1-2; D perhaps matches TRBD1 (6 bases). Between the trimmed V and J ends, which lost 7 bases and 0 bases, there was a span of 27 bases. This CDR3 comprises 19 residues. Germline V lookup: CDR1 MNHNS, CDR2 SASEGT. The CDR3, as DNA: TGTGCCAGCATCCCACTTAGAAGAGCTTACAGGGAATCTAACTATGGCTACACCTTC. This gives the protein CASIPLRRAYRESNYGYTF.

With regard to this clonotype: A far larger clone is one base from this, pointing to a likely read error. The chain has TRBV7-9 and TRBJ2-5, with TRBD2 matching 12 bases. The germline V gene has CDR1 SEHNR and CDR2 FQNEAQ (reference sequence). V lost 1 base to trimming and J lost 2 bases; unmatched junction nucleotides: 5. The CDR3 runs 17 residues. The CDR3 reads CASSLGTSGMVQETQYF. CDR3 bases: TGTGCCAGCAGCTTAGGGACTAGCGGGATGGTGCAAGAGACCCAGTACTTC.

About this clonotype: One end of the junction varies from germline; a read error may be responsible. The chain combines TRBV6-1 with TRBJ2-6; D may correspond to TRBD1 or TRBD2 (5 bases each). From germline, CDR1 is MNHNS and CDR2 SASEGT. The CDR3 sequence is 17 residues long. CDR3 amino acids: CAIMGDGESSGANFLTF. CDR3 in DNA: TGTGCCATCATGGGGGACGGAGAGAGCTCTGGGGCCAACTTCCTGACTTTC.

This clonotype was recorded many times. The rearrangement uses TRBV7-9 and TRBJ2-5; 11 bases fit TRBD1. The CDR3 runs 16 residues. Germline V lookup: CDR1 SEHNR, CDR2 FQNEAQ (reference sequence). V gave up 5 bases and J gave up 5 bases; unmatched junction bases: 10. The CDR3, as DNA: TGTGCCAGCAGCGGGTTATCGGACAGGGGGCTTGAGACCCAGTACTTC. Translating gives CASSGLSDRGLETQYF.

Points on this clonotype: With a far larger clone one base away, a read error is the likely cause. The genes are TRBV20-1 and TRBJ2-7; D is unresolved. The CDR3 is 11 residues long. Per germline, CDR1 DFQATT and CDR2 SNEGSKA (reference sequence). Between the trimmed V and J ends, which lost 7 bases and 7 bases, there was a span of 14 bases. This CDR3 is CSVSLGNEQYF. CDR3 bases: TGCAGTGTAAGTTTAGGCAATGAGCAGTACTTC.

Ten or more counts support this clonotype. The V call is TRBV12-3 or TRBV12-4, the J call TRBJ1-2; TRBD1 might be the D (5 bases). The CDR3 length is 16 residues. The germline V and J ends were trimmed by 5 bases and 4 bases, with 20 bases remaining between them. DNA for the CDR3: TGTGCCAGCAGTCGGAATATGGCAGGGCAACGCTATGGCTACACCTTC. This sequence encodes CASSRNMAGQRYGYTF.

This sequence joins TRBV2 and TRBJ1-2; no clear D. The germline V gene has CDR1 SNHLY and CDR2 FYNNEI. CDR3 length equals 12 residues. V lost 1 base, J lost 6 bases, and 6 bases lay in between. The CDR3, as DNA: TGTGCCAGCAGTGAAGGTTCGGATGGCTACACCTTC. Amino acid sequence: CASSEGSDGYTF. The whole variable domain, remainder taken from reference TRBV2 and TRBJ1-2, is EPEVTQTPSHQVTQMGQEVILRCVPISNHLYFYWYRQILGQKVEFLVSFYNNEISEKSEIFDDQFSVERPDGSNFTLKIRSTKLEDSAMYFCASSEGSDGYTFGSGTRLTVV.

Details on this clonotype: A read error is possible here, since a much larger clone lies one base away. The chain recombines TRBV7-8 with TRBJ2-3, with D possibly TRBD2 on 5 matching bases. This CDR3 comprises 15 residues. The germline gives CDR1 SGHVS, CDR2 FQNEAQ. V was clipped by 5 bases and J by 2 bases, with 14 bases between them. In DNA, the CDR3 is TGTGCCAGCAGCGCGGACTGGGCTATCACAGATACGCAGTATTTT. Translation gives CASSADWAITDTQYF.

V is TRBV7-3 and J is TRBJ2-1; TRBD2 aligns across 10 bases. The CDR3 covers 16 residues. The V segment lost 5 bases and the J segment 12 bases; nucleotides outside the gene matches: 16. Germline CDR1 SGHTA, CDR2 FQGTGA. CDR3 bases: TGTGCCAGCAGCCAAAGGGGAACTAGCGGGGTGGGGGGGCAGTTCTTC. This encodes CASSQRGTSGVGGQFF.

The chain links TRBV5-6 to TRBJ2-5; 10 nucleotides match TRBD1. The ends lost 1 base at V and 5 bases at J; junction bases unmatched: 8. Per germline, CDR1 SGHDT and CDR2 YYEEEE. The CDR3 has 16 residues. This CDR3 is CASSLRSTGGKETQYF. CDR3 nucleotides: TGTGCCAGCAGCTTGCGGTCGACAGGGGGCAAGGAGACCCAGTACTTC.